This TCR beta chain was identified in a study of shared clonotypes between healthy human individuals. Study-wide background: Serving as donors were two women and a few men, whose ages spanned 18 to 49. Each donor's CD8 memory used one plate, CD8 naive two, each CD4 subset three.

Data came from immunoSEQ multiplex PCR; TCRdb stores just in-frame clones and leaves some out. The sample lists about 700,000 clones; about 91% were seen once. CD8 cells regarded as naive lacked CD45RO, were positively chosen for CCR7, and omitted terminally differentiated effector memory CD45RA+ cells. The sample taken for sequencing was naive CD8+ T cells sorted from blood. The origin of this receptor is a young man in good health.

The CDR3, as DNA: TGCAGCGTTGAAGATTCTGGCGGGAGGGGGAATGAGCAGTTCTTC. Its translation: CSVEDSGGRGNEQFF. This chain links TRBV29-1 with TRBJ2-1; TRBD2 agrees at 9 bases. The V gene end was trimmed by 0 bases and the J gene end by 7 bases; junction bases not matched to a gene: 7. This CDR3 has 15 amino acids. CDR1 is SQVTM and CDR2 is ANQGSEA in the germline V gene.